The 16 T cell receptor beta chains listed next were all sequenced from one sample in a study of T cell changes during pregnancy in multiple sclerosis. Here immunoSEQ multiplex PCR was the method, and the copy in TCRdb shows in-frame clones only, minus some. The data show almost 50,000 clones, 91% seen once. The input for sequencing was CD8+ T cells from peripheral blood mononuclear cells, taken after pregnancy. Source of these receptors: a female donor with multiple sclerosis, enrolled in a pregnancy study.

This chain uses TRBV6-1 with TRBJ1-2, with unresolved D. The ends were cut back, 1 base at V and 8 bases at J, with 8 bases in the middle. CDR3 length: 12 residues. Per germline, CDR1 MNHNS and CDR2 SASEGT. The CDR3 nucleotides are TGTGCCAGCAGTGAAGTGGGAGGAGGCTACACCTTC. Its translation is CASSEVGGGYTF.

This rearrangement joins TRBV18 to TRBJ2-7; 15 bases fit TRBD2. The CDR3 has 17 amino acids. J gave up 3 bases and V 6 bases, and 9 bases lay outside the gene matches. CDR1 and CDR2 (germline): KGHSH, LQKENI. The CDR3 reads CASSMGLAGGTVYEQYF. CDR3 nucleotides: TGTGCCAGCTCGATGGGACTAGCGGGGGGCACTGTCTACGAGCAGTACTTC.

CDR3 bases: TGTGCCAGTAGTATGTCGGAGCTTTGGATGAATTCACCCCTCCACTTT. Protein product: CASSMSELWMNSPLHF. The chain recombines TRBV19 with TRBJ1-6; D is undetermined. Germline V gene sequence: CDR1 LNHDA, CDR2 SQIVND (reference sequence). The CDR3 is 16 residues long. Trimming took 3 bases from V and 7 from J, leaving 16 bases between them.

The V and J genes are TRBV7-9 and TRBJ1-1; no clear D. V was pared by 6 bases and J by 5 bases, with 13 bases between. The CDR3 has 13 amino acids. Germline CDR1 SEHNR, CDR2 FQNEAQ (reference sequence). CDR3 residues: CASRSGDRTEAFF. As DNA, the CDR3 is TGTGCCAGCAGATCCGGGGATCGGACTGAAGCTTTCTTT.

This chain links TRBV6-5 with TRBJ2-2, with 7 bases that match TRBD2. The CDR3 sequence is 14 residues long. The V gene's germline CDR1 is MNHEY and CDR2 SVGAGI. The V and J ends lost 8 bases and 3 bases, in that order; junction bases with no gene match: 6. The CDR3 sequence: CASRAAGYTGELFF. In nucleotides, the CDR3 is TGTGCCAGCCGAGCAGCGGGGTACACCGGGGAGCTGTTTTTT.

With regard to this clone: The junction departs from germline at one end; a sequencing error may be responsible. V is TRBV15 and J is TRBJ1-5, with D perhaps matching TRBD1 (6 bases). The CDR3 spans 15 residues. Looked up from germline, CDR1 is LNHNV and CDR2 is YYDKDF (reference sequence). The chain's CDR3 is CVTSREQGRNQPQHF. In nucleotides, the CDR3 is TGTGTCACCAGCAGAGAACAGGGTCGCAATCAGCCCCAGCATTTT.

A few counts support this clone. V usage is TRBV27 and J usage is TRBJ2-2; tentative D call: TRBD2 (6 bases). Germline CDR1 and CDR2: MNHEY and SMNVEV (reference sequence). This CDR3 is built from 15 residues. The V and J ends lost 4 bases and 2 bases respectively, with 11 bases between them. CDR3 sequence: CASSWGLLNTGELFF. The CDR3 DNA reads TGTGCCAGCAGTTGGGGACTCTTAAACACCGGGGAGCTGTTTTTT.

For the CDR3, the DNA is TGCGCCAGCAGCCAAGATCCGGCCCCAGGCTACGAGCAGTACTTC. Protein: CASSQDPAPGYEQYF. The V and J genes are TRBV4-1 and TRBJ2-7; D call uncertain. The CDR3 contains 15 residues. Germline values: CDR1 MGHRA, CDR2 YSYEKL. Trimming pared 0 bases from V and 3 bases from J, leaving 12 bases between.

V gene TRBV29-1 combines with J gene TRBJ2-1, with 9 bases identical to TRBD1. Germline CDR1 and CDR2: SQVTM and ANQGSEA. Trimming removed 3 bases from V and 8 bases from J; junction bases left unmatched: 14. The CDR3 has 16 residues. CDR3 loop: CSVDHTRDRVLDEQFF. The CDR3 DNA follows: TGCAGCGTTGACCACACCCGGGACAGGGTATTGGATGAGCAGTTCTTC.

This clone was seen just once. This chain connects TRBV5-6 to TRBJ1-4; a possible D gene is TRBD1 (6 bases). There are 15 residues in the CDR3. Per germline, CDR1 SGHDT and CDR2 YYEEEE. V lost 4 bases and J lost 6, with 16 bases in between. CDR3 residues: CASSANRAVYEKLFF. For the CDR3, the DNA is TGTGCCAGCAGCGCAAACAGGGCGGTATATGAAAAACTGTTTTTT.

The DNA for the CDR3 is TGTGCCAGCAGCCTACCGGGACAGGGGGGAGACTATGGCTACACCTTC. Its translation: CASSLPGQGGDYGYTF. This chain connects TRBV7-9 to TRBJ1-2; TRBD1 matches 11 bases. V gave up 5 bases and J gave up 3 bases; unmatched junction bases: 8. From germline, CDR1 is SEHNR and CDR2 FQNEAQ (reference sequence). The CDR3 consists of 16 residues.

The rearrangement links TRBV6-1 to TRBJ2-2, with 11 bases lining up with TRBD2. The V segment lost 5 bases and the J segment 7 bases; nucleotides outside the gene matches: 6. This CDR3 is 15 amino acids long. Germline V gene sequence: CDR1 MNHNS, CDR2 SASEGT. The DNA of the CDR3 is TGTGCCAGCAGTAATAGCGGGGGGGGCGTCGGGGAGCTGTTTTTT. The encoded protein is CASSNSGGGVGELFF.

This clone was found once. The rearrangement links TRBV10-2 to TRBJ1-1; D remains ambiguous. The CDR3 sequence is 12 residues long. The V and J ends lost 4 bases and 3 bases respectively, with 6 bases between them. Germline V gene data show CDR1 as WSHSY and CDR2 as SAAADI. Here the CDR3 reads CASSAYDTEAFF. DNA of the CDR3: TGCGCCAGCAGTGCCTATGACACTGAAGCTTTCTTT.

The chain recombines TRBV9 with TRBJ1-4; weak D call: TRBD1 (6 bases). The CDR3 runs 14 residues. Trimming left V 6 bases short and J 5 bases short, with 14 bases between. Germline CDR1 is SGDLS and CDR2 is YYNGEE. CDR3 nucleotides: TGTGCCAGCAACCCAGGGGCTCTGAATGAAAAACTGTTTTTT. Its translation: CASNPGALNEKLFF.

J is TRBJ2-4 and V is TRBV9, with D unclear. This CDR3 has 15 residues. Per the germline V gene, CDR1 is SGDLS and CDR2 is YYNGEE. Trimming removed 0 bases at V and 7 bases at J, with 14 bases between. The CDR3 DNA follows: TGTGCCAGCAGCGTAGGAGGATCCGAGATGAACATTCAGTACTTC. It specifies CASSVGGSEMNIQYF.

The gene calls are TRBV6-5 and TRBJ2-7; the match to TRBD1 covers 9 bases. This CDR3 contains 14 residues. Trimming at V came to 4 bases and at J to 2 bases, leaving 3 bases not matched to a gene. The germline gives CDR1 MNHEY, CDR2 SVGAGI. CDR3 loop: CASSFGTGTYEQYF. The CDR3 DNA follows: TGTGCCAGCAGTTTTGGGACAGGGACCTACGAGCAGTACTTC.